This TCR beta chain is from a study of CD8 T cells in ankylosing spondylitis. Findings and caveats of the study: One TCR beta motif, made up of about 8 highly homologous variants, appeared characteristic of ankylosing spondylitis blood.

TCRdb called the 5' RACE reads again in MiXCR, with one record for every CDR3 protein. The table shows 150,000 or so distinct CDR3 sequences, with 9.8% occurring only once. Remarks on this clonotype: The antigen is unknown.

Germline V gene lookup returns CDR1 SGHNT and CDR2 YENEEA. Deletions cut 5 bases from V and 2 bases from J, with 6 bases between. This CDR3 region has 12 residues. The sequenced sample consisted of blood, either unsorted or a sorted T cell fraction (not recorded which). This chain joins TRBV11-3 and TRBJ1-1, with D unresolved. This sequence originates from a female donor with ankylosing spondylitis or in good health (not recorded which). The DNA of the CDR3 is TGTGCCAGCAGCGGAACTAACACTGAAGCTTTCTTT. Translation: CASSGTNTEAFF. Based on the CDR3 plus reference TRBV11-3 and TRBJ1-1, the full variable domain is EAGVVQSPRYKIIEKKQPVAFWCNPISGHNTLYWYLQNLGQGPELLIRYENEEAVDDSQLPKDRFSAERLKGVDSTLKIQPAELGDSAVYLCASSGTNTEAFFGQGTRLTVV.